Shown below are 10 T cell receptor beta chains from a single sample sequenced in a study of cytotoxic CD8 clonotypes in ibrutinib-treated CLL. TCRdb's copy holds only in-frame clones and misses some; the assay was immunoSEQ multiplex PCR. This sample has approximately 340,000 clones, with roughly 67% found just once. The material was PBMCs, obtained after 36 months of ibrutinib treatment. The receptor source for this set is a human donor with chronic lymphocytic leukemia.

The V gene is TRBV29-1, the J gene TRBJ1-1; weak D call: TRBD1 (5 bases). Germline V gene lookup returns CDR1 SQVTM and CDR2 ANQGSEA. With 0 bases removed from V and 6 bases from J, the gap between germline ends came to 14 bases. This CDR3 comprises 14 residues. This CDR3 reads CSVEDRAGGAEAFF. In DNA form, the CDR3 reads TGCAGCGTTGAAGATCGGGCAGGAGGGGCTGAAGCTTTCTTT.

The chain uses TRBV7-3 and TRBJ2-3; possible D gene TRBD1, 5 bases. Trimming left V 5 bases short and J 2 bases short, with 14 bases between. The CDR3 is 15 amino acids. CDR1 is SGHTA and CDR2 is FQGTGA in the germline V gene. The CDR3 reads CASSASPGSTDTQYF. The DNA of the CDR3 is TGTGCCAGCAGCGCAAGCCCAGGGTCCACAGATACGCAGTATTTT.

This clone was detected a few times. This chain uses TRBV2 with TRBJ1-2, with a tentative D call TRBD1 (6 bases). Germline CDR1 reads SNHLY; CDR2 reads FYNNEI. This CDR3 region has 13 residues. Trimming cost V 6 bases and J 2 bases, with 10 bases left between them. The CDR3 spells CASSPDRNYGYTF. In DNA, the CDR3 is TGTGCCAGCAGCCCGGACAGAAACTATGGCTACACCTTC.

This clone was seen just once. The V gene is TRBV4-3, the J gene TRBJ2-7; a possible D gene is TRBD2 (5 bases). V was clipped by 0 bases and J by 3 bases, with 12 bases between them. The CDR3 loop spans 15 amino acids. Germline CDR1 and CDR2: LGHNA and YSLEER. The CDR3 spells CASSQDLAGIYEQYF. CDR3 bases: TGCGCCAGCAGCCAAGACCTCGCGGGTATCTACGAGCAGTACTTC.

J is TRBJ2-7 and V is TRBV5-5, with TRBD2 as a possible D gene (6 bases). The CDR3 covers 14 residues. V lost 4 bases and J lost 2, with 13 bases in between. CDR1 is SGHKS, CDR2 YYEKEE, per germline (reference sequence). The CDR3 DNA is TGTGCCAGCAGCCTCATAGCGGCCGCCTACGAGCAGTACTTC. Protein: CASSLIAAAYEQYF. Complete variable domain (other parts from reference TRBV5-5 and TRBJ2-7): DAGVTQSPTHLIKTRGQQVTLRCSPISGHKSVSWYQQVLGQGPQFIFQYYEKEERGRGNFPDRFSARQFPNYSSELNVNALLLGDSALYLCASSLIAAAYEQYFGPGTRLTVT.

V is TRBV9 and J is TRBJ2-1, with D perhaps matching TRBD2 (5 bases). V lost 0 bases, J lost 6 bases, and 13 bases lay in between. There are 15 residues in the CDR3. The germline gives CDR1 SGDLS, CDR2 YYNGEE. CDR3 protein: CASSVDPGMGNEQFF. In nucleotides, the CDR3 is TGTGCCAGCAGCGTAGACCCGGGAATGGGCAATGAGCAGTTCTTC.

The rearrangement joins TRBV29-1 to TRBJ2-1, with 8 bases identical to TRBD2. The V and J ends lost 2 bases and 12 bases, in that order; junction bases with no gene match: 9. The germline CDR1 and CDR2 sequences are SQVTM and ANQGSEA. The CDR3 covers 13 residues. The DNA for the CDR3 is TGCAGCGTTGAAACTAGCGGACTGTTGGGGCAGTTCTTC. Protein sequence: CSVETSGLLGQFF.

V is TRBV6-1 and J is TRBJ2-5; 8 bases are a match to TRBD2. Per germline, CDR1 MNHNS and CDR2 SASEGT. Germline trimming cut 7 bases from V and 5 bases from J; bases unmatched to any gene: 6. This CDR3 region has 13 residues. CDR3 nucleotides: TGTGCCAGCACCCTGACTAGCGTGGAGACCCAGTACTTC. Translating gives CASTLTSVETQYF.

V usage is TRBV29-1 and J usage is TRBJ1-2; D gene unclear. CDR1 SQVTM and CDR2 ANQGSEA come from the germline V gene. The CDR3 loop spans 13 amino acids. Trimming took 7 bases from V and 1 from J, leaving 13 bases between them. In DNA form, the CDR3 reads TGCAGCGCCCGGCGGCCAGATAACTATGGCTACACCTTC. Residues: CSARRPDNYGYTF.

This clone occurred a few times. CDR3: CASSFFNQPQHF. CDR3 coding DNA: TGTGCCAGCAGTTTTTTCAATCAGCCCCAGCATTTT. The chain carries TRBV28 and TRBJ1-5, with D uncertain. Per the germline V gene, CDR1 is MDHEN and CDR2 is SYDVKM. The ends were cut back, 3 bases at V and 3 bases at J, with 3 bases in the middle. The CDR3 loop spans 12 amino acids.